This T cell receptor (beta chain) comes out of a study of response to subunit inactivated influenza vaccine. On this clonotype itself: Antigen specificity is unknown.

Trimming shortened V by 2 bases and J by 3 bases, and 16 bases separated the two germline ends. CDR3 length: 16 amino acids. Looked up from germline, CDR1 is PRHDT and CDR2 is FYEKMQ (reference sequence). Study-level points and caveats: The authors offered the suggestion that each seasonal influenza vaccination recruits few new T cells.

TCRdb used MiXCR to reprocess the RT-PCR reads, holding one entry per CDR3 protein. The sample records fewer than 650,000 distinct CDR3 sequences, 10% to 15% being singletons. The chain is built from TRBV13 and TRBJ1-2; D is unclear. The sample here was PBMCs from blood, taken roughly 46 days after vaccination. This clonotype was sampled from a man aged 45-60 years who received an inactivated influenza vaccine. DNA for the CDR3: TGTGCCAGCAGCTTATTTGGCCAAGAAATGTACTATGGCTACACCTTC. Amino acid sequence: CASSLFGQEMYYGYTF.